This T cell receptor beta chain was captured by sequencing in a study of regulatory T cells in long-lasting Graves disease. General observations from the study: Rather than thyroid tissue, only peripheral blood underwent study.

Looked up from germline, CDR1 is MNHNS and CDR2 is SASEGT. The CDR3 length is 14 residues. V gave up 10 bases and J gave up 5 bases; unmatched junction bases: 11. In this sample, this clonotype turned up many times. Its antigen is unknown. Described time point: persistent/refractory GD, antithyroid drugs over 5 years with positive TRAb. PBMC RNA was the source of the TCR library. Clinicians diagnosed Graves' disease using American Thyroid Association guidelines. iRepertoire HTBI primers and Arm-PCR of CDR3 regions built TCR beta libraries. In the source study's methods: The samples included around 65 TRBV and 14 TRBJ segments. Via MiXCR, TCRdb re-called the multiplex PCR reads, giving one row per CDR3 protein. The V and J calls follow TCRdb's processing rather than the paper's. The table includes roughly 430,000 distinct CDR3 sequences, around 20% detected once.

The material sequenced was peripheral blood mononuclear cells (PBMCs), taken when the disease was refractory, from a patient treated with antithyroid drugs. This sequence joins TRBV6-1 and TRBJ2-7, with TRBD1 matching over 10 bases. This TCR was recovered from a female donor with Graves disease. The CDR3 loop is CANAPGQGTDEQYF. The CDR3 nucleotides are TGTGCCAACGCTCCGGGACAGGGGACTGACGAGCAGTACTTC.